The 23 T cell receptor beta chains given below trace back to one sample, sequenced in a study of Graves' ophthalmopathy and Graves' hyperthyroidism. CDR3 regions of TCR beta were amplified from RNA transcripts. HTBI primers primed a first-round RT-PCR, and a second-round multiplex PCR followed. TCRdb re-called the multiplex PCR reads with MiXCR, one entry per CDR3 protein. The sample holds more than 1,000,000 distinct CDR3 sequences, about 36% seen once. The sequencing input was peripheral blood or thyroid tissue (not recorded which). Receptor source: an adult man with Graves' hyperthyroidism.

This clonotype was recorded only once. V usage is TRBV2 and J usage is TRBJ1-5, with 9 bases matching TRBD1. Germline V gene data show CDR1 as SNHLY and CDR2 as FYNNEI. Trimming removed 6 bases from V and 7 bases from J; junction bases left unmatched: 13. This CDR3 spans 16 amino acids. CDR3 coding DNA: TGTGCCAGCAGCAACCCGGGACAGGGAGTTGGGCAGCCCCAGCATTTT. Its translation: CASSNPGQGVGQPQHF.

In this sample, this clonotype turned up many times. The chain uses TRBV5-4 and TRBJ2-7; D possibly corresponds to TRBD2 (5 bases). Per germline, CDR1 SGHNT and CDR2 YYREEE (reference sequence). This CDR3 region has 16 residues. The V and J ends lost 1 base and 4 bases respectively, with 18 bases between them. CDR3 nucleotides: TGTGCCAGCAGCTTGTTAACCGACGGAGGAGATTACGAGCAGTACTTC. Translated: CASSLLTDGGDYEQYF.

This chain joins TRBV9 and TRBJ1-1, with D unresolved. V shed 0 bases and J shed 7 bases, with 13 bases lying between them. Germline values: CDR1 SGDLS, CDR2 YYNGEE. The CDR3 is made up of 14 amino acids. The CDR3 here is CASSVGSGNDEAFF. CDR3 coding DNA: TGTGCCAGCAGCGTAGGGTCCGGAAACGATGAAGCTTTCTTT.

The chain employs TRBV29-1 and TRBJ1-4; perhaps TRBD1 as D (5 bases). The germline V gene encodes CDR1 SQVTM and CDR2 ANQGSEA. Trimming took off 5 bases at V and 7 bases at J, with 14 bases between the two ends. CDR3 length equals 13 residues. The CDR3 DNA reads TGCAGCGTTTTAGGGGAGCGGGGTGAAAAACTGTTTTTT. The encoded protein is CSVLGERGEKLFF.

This clonotype was detected ten times or more. The chain carries TRBV12-3 or TRBV12-4 and TRBJ1-2; D uncertain. The ends were cut back, 6 bases at V and 3 bases at J, with 14 bases in the middle. The CDR3 runs to 14 residues. DNA of the CDR3: TGTGCCAGCAGACCTACACAGTGGGACTATGGCTACACCTTC. This codes for CASRPTQWDYGYTF.

The sample holds many counts of this clonotype. The chain carries TRBV9 and TRBJ2-7, with D unclear. Trimming left V 4 bases short and J 6 bases short, with 17 bases between. From germline, CDR1 is SGDLS and CDR2 YYNGEE. The CDR3 spans 14 residues. The CDR3 nucleotides are TGTGCCAGCAGCCCCCATATCGGATCGAGCGAGCAGTACTTC. Translated: CASSPHIGSSEQYF.

Remarks on this clonotype: Given a much more abundant clone one base away, this may be a read error. This chain links TRBV7-2 with TRBJ2-7, with 7 bases matching TRBD1. CDR1 is SGHTA and CDR2 is FQGNSA in the germline V gene. The CDR3 runs 12 residues. J was trimmed by 5 bases and V by 11 bases; bases with no gene match: 9. CDR3 region: CAGTITGDEQYF. CDR3 nucleotide sequence: TGTGCCGGCACCATCACAGGGGACGAGCAGTACTTC.

The CDR3 DNA reads as TGTGCCATCAGCCCCGGAGGGAACACCATATATTTT. Residues: CAISPGGNTIYF. This chain links TRBV10-3 with TRBJ1-3; D remains unclear. Trimming took off 6 bases at V and 7 bases at J, with 10 bases between the two ends. The CDR3 extends over 12 amino acids. The germline gives CDR1 ENHRY, CDR2 SYGVKD.

The V call is TRBV10-3, the J call TRBJ1-1; D might be TRBD1 (5 bases). The CDR3 totals 16 residues. Germline V gene lookup returns CDR1 ENHRY and CDR2 SYGVKD. The V end lost 10 bases, the J end lost 0 bases, and 21 bases lay between the germline ends. CDR3 protein: CASSPASGGLNTEAFF. The CDR3 DNA reads as TGTGCCAGCTCACCGGCTAGCGGGGGATTGAACACTGAAGCTTTCTTT.

This clonotype was detected many times. This chain uses TRBV19 with TRBJ1-5; D is unresolved. Trimming removed 10 bases at V and 0 bases at J, with 13 bases between. Germline V gives CDR1 LNHDA, CDR2 SQIVND (reference sequence). This CDR3 comprises 14 residues. The CDR3 here is CAISDPDSNQPQHF. CDR3 sequence (DNA): TGTGCCATTTCGGACCCAGATAGCAATCAGCCCCAGCATTTT.

In this sample, this clonotype turned up many times. The chain uses TRBV29-1 and TRBJ2-7; TRBD2 matches at 7 bases. This CDR3 is 12 amino acids long. V lost 1 base to trimming and J lost 3 bases; unmatched junction nucleotides: 0. The germline CDR1 and CDR2 sequences are SQVTM and ANQGSEA. CDR3 DNA: TGCAGCGTTGAAGCTAGCGGCTACGAGCAGTACTTC. It codes for CSVEASGYEQYF.

Regarding this clonotype: The junction differs from germline at one of its ends, possibly a read error. The rearrangement links TRBV20-1 to TRBJ1-5; TRBD1 matches 9 bases. Germline CDR1 reads DFQATT; CDR2 reads SNEGSKA (reference sequence). The CDR3 sequence is 15 residues long. The CDR3 DNA sequence: TGCAGTGCTAGAGATTTCGGGACAGGGAATCGGCCCCAGCATTTT. Translation gives CSARDFGTGNRPQHF.

As regards this clonotype: A much larger clone lies a single base off, so this may be a read error. The chain uses TRBV7-9 and TRBJ2-7, with 8 nucleotides matching TRBD2. The CDR3 is made up of 14 amino acids. Germline assignment: CDR1 SEHNR and CDR2 FQNEAQ (reference sequence). V shed 4 bases, J shed 4 bases, and the junction held 6 bases outside the gene matches. The CDR3 sequence is CASSWTSSLYEQYF. The CDR3 DNA reads TGTGCCAGCAGCTGGACTAGCTCTCTTTACGAGCAGTACTTC.

This clonotype showed up many times. The V gene is TRBV10-3, the J gene TRBJ2-7; 10 bases line up with TRBD2. Germline assignment: CDR1 ENHRY and CDR2 SYGVKD. This CDR3 contains 17 residues. V lost 8 bases and J lost 4; bases outside the gene matches: 17. The CDR3 nucleotides read TGTGCCATCGGACCTCTCCCGGGCCTAGCGGGAGAATACGAGCAGTACTTC. This gives the protein CAIGPLPGLAGEYEQYF.

The chain couples TRBV12-3 or TRBV12-4 to TRBJ1-1; 9 bases are shared with TRBD1. V lost 5 bases and J lost 0; bases outside the gene matches: 7. The CDR3 has 16 residues. This CDR3 reads CASSGQGLELNTEAFF. As DNA, the CDR3 is TGTGCCAGCAGTGGACAGGGGCTCGAATTGAACACTGAAGCTTTCTTT.

V usage is TRBV7-9 and J usage is TRBJ2-3; D not certain. Trimming took off 0 bases at V and 2 bases at J, with 9 bases between the two ends. The CDR3 contains 15 residues. Germline lookup yields CDR1 SEHNR and CDR2 FQNEAQ (reference sequence). CDR3 sequence: CASSLAALPTDTQYF. The DNA of the CDR3 is TGTGCCAGCAGCTTAGCGGCCCTCCCCACAGATACGCAGTATTTT. The full variable domain, completed using reference TRBV7-9 and TRBJ2-3, is DTGVSQNPRHKITKRGQNVTFRCDPISEHNRLYWYRQTLGQGPEFLTYFQNEAQLEKSRLLSDRFSAERPKGSFSTLEIQRTEQGDSAMYLCASSLAALPTDTQYFGPGTRLTVL.

This clonotype was counted many times. The chain carries TRBV25-1 and TRBJ2-7; 10 bases fit TRBD2. Germline V gene data show CDR1 as MGHDK and CDR2 as SYGVNS. The J segment lost 5 bases and the V segment lost 6 bases, leaving 7 bases of the junction unmatched. CDR3 length: 14 residues. CDR3 nucleotide sequence: TGTGCCAGCAGGAAGCGGGAGGGCCTGAACGAGCAGTACTTC. As protein: CASRKREGLNEQYF.

This clonotype has more than one count but fewer than ten. This chain uses TRBV20-1 with TRBJ2-7, with D possibly being TRBD2 (6 bases). Trimming shortened V by 0 bases and J by 5 bases, and 14 bases separated the two germline ends. Germline V gene lookup returns CDR1 DFQATT and CDR2 SNEGSKA (reference sequence). The CDR3 loop spans 14 amino acids. The CDR3 protein is CSARDIGSLHEQYF. The CDR3 region has the DNA TGCAGTGCTAGAGATATCGGGAGTCTCCACGAGCAGTACTTC.

V gene TRBV29-1 combines with J gene TRBJ1-3; unclear D gene. Germline loops: CDR1 SQVTM, CDR2 ANQGSEA. This CDR3 comprises 13 residues. The ends were cut back, 0 bases at V and 4 bases at J, with 7 bases in the middle. CDR3: CSVEDHGGNTIYF. The CDR3 DNA reads TGCAGCGTTGAAGATCACGGGGGAAACACCATATATTTT.

Of note for this clonotype: The junction differs from germline at one of its ends, possibly a read error. The genes are TRBV7-2 and TRBJ1-1; D is perhaps TRBD1 (6 bases). This CDR3 spans 14 amino acids. CDR1 and CDR2 from the germline V gene are SGHTA and FQGNSA. CDR3: CASSLSRGNPEAFF. For the CDR3, the DNA is TGTGCCAGCAGCCTATCGAGGGGGAACCCTGAAGCTTTCTTT.

The sample holds many counts of this clonotype. The rearrangement links TRBV24-1 to TRBJ2-5, with 12 bases that match TRBD2. The V gene's germline CDR1 is KGHDR and CDR2 SFDVKD. V was pared by 6 bases and J by 5 bases, with 3 bases of the junction left unmatched. CDR3 length: 14 residues. CDR3 sequence: CATSRLAGDETQYF. The CDR3 nucleotides are TGTGCCACCAGTCGACTAGCGGGGGACGAGACCCAGTACTTC.

This clonotype showed up many times. CDR3 sequence reads: CASSYFRTGSHGYTF. The CDR3 region has the DNA TGTGCCAGCAGTTACTTCCGGACAGGGTCGCATGGCTACACCTTC. The rearrangement uses TRBV6-5 and TRBJ1-2, with TRBD1 matching 8 bases. CDR3 length: 15 residues. Germline assignment: CDR1 MNHEY and CDR2 SVGAGI. V was clipped by 1 base and J by 6 bases; unmatched bases: 7.

The table lists this clonotype with a count of one. The CDR3 DNA reads TGTGCCAGCAACGACAGGGTAAAGGCTAATGAAAAACTGTTTTTT. Encoded protein: CASNDRVKANEKLFF. V is TRBV5-6 and J is TRBJ1-4; 7 bases map to TRBD1. The CDR3 totals 15 residues. Germline loops: CDR1 SGHDT, CDR2 YYEEEE. V was clipped by 6 bases and J by 3 bases; unmatched bases: 8.